A selection of T cell receptor beta chains follows, all from one sample in a study of T cell repertoires in cytomegalovirus infection. TCRdb called the reads again in MiXCR, with one record for every CDR3 protein. There are some 680,000 distinct CDR3 sequences in the sample; 35% to 45% occur only once, and 2.8% lies in the top ten. The sequencing input was PBMCs. All receptors come from a human donor in good health (CMV status not recorded). Some clones in this sample may be carry-over from other donors' samples. CDR3s include the opening cysteine and the closing phenylalanine or tryptophan. Fields, in order: D gene, clone size, J gene, V gene, CDR3 protein, CDR3 DNA. D genes are given only for firm matches. Not all rows give a size; the values are once, few, many and, for expanded clones, a class.

TRBD1,-,TRBJ1-5,TRBV2,CASKSGQGVGNQPQHF,TGTGCCAGCAAATCGGGACAGGGTGTGGGCAATCAGCCCCAGCATTTT
TRBD1,-,TRBJ1-5,TRBV4-1,CASSQALFRTGGVEPQHF,TGCGCCAGCAGCCAAGCTCTATTCCGGACAGGGGGCGTGGAGCCCCAGCATTTT
-,-,TRBJ2-7,TRBV4-1,CASIQDKGNEQYF,TGCGCCAGCATCCAAGATAAGGGAAACGAGCAGTACTTC
-,-,TRBJ2-4,TRBV7-9,CASTPGLDIQYF,TGTGCCAGCACCCCTGGGTTGGACATTCAGTACTTC
-,-,TRBJ2-7,TRBV27,CASSFKGFSYEQYF,TGTGCCAGCAGTTTTAAGGGGTTCTCCTACGAGCAGTACTTC
TRBD2,-,TRBJ2-1,TRBV2,CASSESFGLAGNNEQFF,TGTGCCAGCAGTGAAAGCTTTGGACTAGCGGGGAACAATGAGCAGTTCTTC
TRBD1,few,TRBJ2-6,TRBV27,CASSLSKTGQAGANVLTF,TGTGCCAGCAGTTTATCGAAAACCGGACAGGCTGGGGCCAACGTCCTGACTTTC
-,-,TRBJ2-3,TRBV28,CASSPPGAVTDTQYF,TGTGCCAGCAGCCCTCCGGGAGCGGTGACAGATACGCAGTATTTT
-,-,TRBJ1-5,TRBV7-2,CASSLVFGVAAQHF,TGTGCCAGCAGCTTAGTTTTCGGGGTAGCAGCCCAGCATTTT
TRBD2,-,TRBJ2-2,TRBV5-4,CASSSTGLVNTGELFF,TGTGCCAGCAGCAGTACGGGACTAGTTAACACCGGGGAGCTGTTTTTT
-,many,TRBJ1-5,TRBV7-8,CASSDTGNQPQHF,TGTGCCAGCAGCGATACAGGGAATCAGCCCCAGCATTTT
-,-,TRBJ1-5,TRBV24-1,CATSEPGSSNQPQHF,TGTGCCACCAGTGAGCCGGGGAGCAGCAATCAGCCCCAGCATTTT
TRBD2,-,TRBJ2-3,TRBV7-2,CASSPPGLAVDTQYF,TGTGCCAGCAGCCCCCCCGGACTAGCGGTAGATACGCAGTATTTT
-,-,TRBJ1-2,TRBV7-9,CASSSLDTHRGYTF,TGTGCCAGCAGCTCACTAGACACCCACAGGGGCTACACCTTC
-,-,TRBJ1-2,TRBV7-9,CASSPPPHLGRINYGYTF,TGTGCCAGCAGCCCTCCACCGCACCTTGGACGGATCAACTATGGCTACACCTTC
-,-,TRBJ1-2,TRBV28,CAISLLGRPYGYPF,TGTGCCATCAGTTTATTGGGCAGACCCTATGGCTACCCCTTC
-,-,TRBJ2-1,TRBV28,CASKSGVAIHEQFF,TGTGCCAGCAAATCGGGCGTAGCCATCCATGAGCAGTTCTTC
-,-,TRBJ2-2,TRBV10-3,CSISFGAGLATGELLF,TGTTCCATCAGCTTTGGTGCGGGTCTGGCCACCGGTGAGCTGTTATTT
-,many,TRBJ1-5,TRBV2,CASSEGQRGNQPQHF,TGTGCCAGCAGTGAAGGGCAAAGAGGAAATCAGCCCCAGCATTTT
-,-,TRBJ1-5,TRBV4-1,CASSQEGSGGFNQPQHF,TGCGCCAGCAGCCAAGAGGGGAGTGGGGGTTTCAATCAGCCCCAGCATTTT
TRBD1,many,TRBJ2-7,TRBV7-2,CASSFKGQVYEQYF,TGTGCCAGCAGCTTTAAGGGACAGGTATACGAGCAGTACTTC
TRBD2,many,TRBJ2-6,TRBV7-2,CASSLAPGLGPGANVLTF,TGTGCCAGCAGCTTAGCCCCGGGACTAGGACCTGGGGCCAACGTCCTGACTTTC
-,-,TRBJ1-2,TRBV6-5,CASSIQGGDYGYTF,TGTGCCAGCAGTATACAGGGTGGAGACTATGGCTACACCTTC
-,-,TRBJ2-1,TRBV11-2,CASNAPRGAEQFF,TGTGCCAGCAACGCCCCTCGAGGGGCCGAGCAGTTCTTC
TRBD2,-,TRBJ2-7,TRBV7-2,CASSWAGTSGSEQYF,TGTGCCAGCAGCTGGGCCGGGACTAGCGGGAGCGAGCAGTACTTC
TRBD1,many,TRBJ2-3,TRBV28,CASSLPGTGGTDTQYF,TGTGCCAGCAGTTTACCCGGGACAGGAGGCACAGATACGCAGTATTTT
TRBD2,-,TRBJ2-7,TRBV12-3/TRBV12-4,CASSFTSGEGALYF,TGTGCCAGCAGTTTCACTAGCGGGGAGGGGGCGTTGTACTTC
-,few,TRBJ2-5,TRBV11-2,CASSFHGQLQETQYF,TGTGCCAGCAGCTTCCACGGACAGTTACAAGAGACCCAGTACTTC
-,-,TRBJ2-5,TRBV5-6,CASSQGGSETQYF,TGTGCCAGCAGCCAAGGGGGATCGGAGACCCAGTACTTC
-,-,TRBJ2-5,TRBV14,CASSQLSIRETQYF,TGTGCCAGCAGCCAACTCTCTATCCGGGAGACCCAGTACTTC
-,few,TRBJ2-3,TRBV7-2,CASSLRAAVTDTQYF,TGTGCCAGCAGCTTGAGGGCGGCAGTCACAGATACGCAGTATTTT
-,few,TRBJ1-6,TRBV11-2,CASSLYTSGVGPRPSPLHF,TGTGCCAGCAGCTTATATACATCCGGGGTAGGTCCCCGGCCCTCACCCCTCCACTTT
TRBD1,few,TRBJ1-1,TRBV7-3,CASSFQGASTEAFF,TGTGCCAGCAGCTTTCAGGGGGCGAGCACTGAAGCTTTCTTT
-,few,TRBJ2-1,TRBV6-5,CASSYRVAGEQFF,TGTGCCAGCAGTTACAGGGTCGCTGGAGAGCAGTTCTTC
-,-,TRBJ2-1,TRBV10-2,CASSEPGLPNEQFF,TGCGCCAGCAGTGAACCGGGGCTACCCAATGAGCAGTTCTTC
-,-,TRBJ2-6,TRBV6-2/TRBV6-3,CASATGAEANVLTF,TGTGCCAGCGCGACAGGTGCAGAAGCCAACGTCCTGACTTTC
-,few,TRBJ2-7,TRBV28,CASSLFRAGEEQYF,TGTGCCAGCAGTTTATTTAGGGCAGGGGAGGAGCAGTACTTC
TRBD2,few,TRBJ2-1,TRBV7-9,CASSLAISGKSDEQFF,TGTGCCAGCAGCTTAGCCATTAGCGGGAAGAGCGATGAGCAGTTCTTC
-,-,TRBJ1-2,TRBV30,CAWSVPGGADYGYTF,TGTGCCTGGAGTGTGCCCGGGGGCGCTGACTATGGCTACACCTTC
-,-,TRBJ1-5,TRBV12-3/TRBV12-4,CASSDRFAPGNQPQHF,TGTGCCAGCAGTGACAGGTTCGCGCCGGGCAATCAGCCCCAGCATTTT
TRBD2,few,TRBJ2-7,TRBV7-9,CASSFRPERGGEQYF,TGTGCCAGCAGCTTTAGGCCTGAGCGGGGAGGTGAGCAGTACTTC
-,-,TRBJ2-3,TRBV7-2,CASSRGYTETQYF,TGTGCCAGCAGCCGCGGGTACACAGAGACGCAGTATTTT
-,many,TRBJ2-3,TRBV7-8,CASSSIGAASTDTQYF,TGTGCCAGCAGCTCAATTGGGGCCGCTAGCACAGATACGCAGTATTTT
-,few,TRBJ2-4,TRBV19,CASSRAGTLAKNIQYF,TGTGCCAGTAGTAGGGCGGGAACATTAGCCAAAAACATTCAGTACTTC
-,few,TRBJ1-1,TRBV25-1,CASSEGLGGYTEAFF,TGTGCCAGCAGTGAGGGACTCGGGGGGTACACTGAAGCTTTCTTT
-,-,TRBJ2-1,TRBV29-1,CSVEEVEGWGARRNEQFF,TGCAGCGTTGAAGAGGTCGAAGGCTGGGGGGCTCGACGAAATGAGCAGTTCTTC
TRBD1,-,TRBJ2-1,TRBV19,CASSINRGNNEQFF,TGTGCCAGTAGTATCAACAGGGGGAACAATGAGCAGTTCTTC
-,-,TRBJ1-1,TRBV12-3/TRBV12-4,CASSYTPRKEAFF,TGTGCCAGCAGCTATACACCTCGTAAGGAAGCTTTCTTT
-,-,TRBJ2-7,TRBV7-9,CASSFISGDEQYF,TGTGCCAGCAGCTTCATCTCAGGTGACGAGCAGTACTTC
-,many,TRBJ1-1,TRBV7-6,CASSLSPREGTEAFF,TGTGCCAGCAGCTTAAGTCCGCGGGAGGGCACTGAAGCTTTCTTT
-,few,TRBJ1-2,TRBV5-5,CASSLGTGDGSGYTF,TGTGCCAGCAGCTTGGGGACCGGAGACGGGAGCGGCTACACCTTC
-,-,TRBJ1-2,TRBV28,CASSFSYRKDINYGYTF,TGTGCCAGCAGTTTTAGTTATCGGAAAGACATAAACTATGGCTACACCTTC